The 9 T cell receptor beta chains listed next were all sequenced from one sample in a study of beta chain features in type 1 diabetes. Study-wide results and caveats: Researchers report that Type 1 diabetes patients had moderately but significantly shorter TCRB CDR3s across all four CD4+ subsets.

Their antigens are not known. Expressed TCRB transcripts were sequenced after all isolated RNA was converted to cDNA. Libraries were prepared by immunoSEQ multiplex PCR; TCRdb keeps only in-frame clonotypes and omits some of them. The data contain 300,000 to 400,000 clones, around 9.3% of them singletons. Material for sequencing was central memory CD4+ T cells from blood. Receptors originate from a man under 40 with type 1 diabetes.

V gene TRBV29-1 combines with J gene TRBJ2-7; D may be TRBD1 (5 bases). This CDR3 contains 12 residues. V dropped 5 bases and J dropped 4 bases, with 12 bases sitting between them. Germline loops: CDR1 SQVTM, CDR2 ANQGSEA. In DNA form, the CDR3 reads TGCAGCGTTAGGGGATATGGATACGAGCAGTACTTC. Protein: CSVRGYGYEQYF.

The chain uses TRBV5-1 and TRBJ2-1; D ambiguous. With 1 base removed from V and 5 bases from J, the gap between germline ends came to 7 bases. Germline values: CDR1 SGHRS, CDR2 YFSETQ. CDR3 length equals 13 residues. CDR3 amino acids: CASSLLPDNEQFF. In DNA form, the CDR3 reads TGCGCCAGCAGCTTGCTCCCGGACAATGAGCAGTTCTTC.

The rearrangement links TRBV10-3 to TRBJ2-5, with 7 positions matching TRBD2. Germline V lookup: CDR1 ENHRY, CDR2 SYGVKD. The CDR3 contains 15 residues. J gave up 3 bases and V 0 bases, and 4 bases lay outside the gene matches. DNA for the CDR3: TGTGCCATCAGTGAGTCTGGACTAGTGAAAGAGACCCAGTACTTC. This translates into CAISESGLVKETQYF.

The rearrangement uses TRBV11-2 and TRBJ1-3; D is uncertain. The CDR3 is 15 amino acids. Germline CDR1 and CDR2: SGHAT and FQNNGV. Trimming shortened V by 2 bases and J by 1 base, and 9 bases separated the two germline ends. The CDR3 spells CASSLYNPSGNTIYF. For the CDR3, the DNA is TGTGCCAGCAGCTTATATAACCCTTCTGGAAACACCATATATTTT.

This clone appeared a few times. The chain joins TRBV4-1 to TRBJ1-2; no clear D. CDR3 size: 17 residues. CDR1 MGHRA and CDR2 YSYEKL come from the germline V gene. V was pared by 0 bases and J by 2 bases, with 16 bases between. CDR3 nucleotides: TGCGCCAGCAGCCAAGATGAGGGCCTTCTCGGCAACTATGGCTACACCTTC. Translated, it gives CASSQDEGLLGNYGYTF.

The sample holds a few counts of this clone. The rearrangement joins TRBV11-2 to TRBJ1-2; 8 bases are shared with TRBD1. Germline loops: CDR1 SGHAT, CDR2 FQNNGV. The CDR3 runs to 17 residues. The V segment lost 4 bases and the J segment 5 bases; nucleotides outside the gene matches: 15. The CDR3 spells CASSSYAAGGGNYGYTF. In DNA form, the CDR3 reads TGTGCCAGCAGCTCATATGCCGCAGGGGGCGGAAATTATGGCTACACCTTC.

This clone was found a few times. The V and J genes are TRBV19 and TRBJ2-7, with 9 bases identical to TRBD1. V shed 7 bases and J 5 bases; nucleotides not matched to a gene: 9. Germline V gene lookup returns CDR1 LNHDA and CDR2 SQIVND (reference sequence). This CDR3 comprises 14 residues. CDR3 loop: CASTKTGTGNEQYF. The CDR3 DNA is TGTGCCAGTACGAAAACCGGGACAGGGAACGAGCAGTACTTC.

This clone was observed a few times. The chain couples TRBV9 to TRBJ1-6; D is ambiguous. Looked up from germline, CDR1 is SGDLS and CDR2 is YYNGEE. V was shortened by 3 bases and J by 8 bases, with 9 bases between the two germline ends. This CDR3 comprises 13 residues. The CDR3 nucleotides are TGTGCCAGCAGCGATCGATTTGATTCACCCCTCCACTTT. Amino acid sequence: CASSDRFDSPLHF. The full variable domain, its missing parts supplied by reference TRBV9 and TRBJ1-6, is DSGVTQTPKHLITATGQRVTLRCSPRSGDLSVYWYQQSLDQGLQFLIQYYNGEERAKGNILERFSAQQFPDLHSELNLSSLELGDSALYFCASSDRFDSPLHFGNGTRLTVT.

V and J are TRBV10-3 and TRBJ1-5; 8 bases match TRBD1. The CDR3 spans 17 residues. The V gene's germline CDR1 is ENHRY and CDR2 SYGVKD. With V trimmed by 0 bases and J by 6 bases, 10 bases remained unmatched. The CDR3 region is CAISESGGRGLGQPQHF. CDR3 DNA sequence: TGTGCCATCAGTGAGTCTGGCGGCAGGGGGCTTGGTCAGCCCCAGCATTTT.